A selection of T cell receptor beta chains follows, all from one sample in a study of cytomegalovirus exposure and HLA in healthy donors. Method: immunoSEQ multiplex PCR; TCRdb's copy keeps in-frame clones and lacks some. The sample lists more than 95,000 clones; more than 60% were seen once. Specimen: PBMCs. These receptors originate from a male donor in good health and CMV-seronegative. The CDR3 runs from the conserved cysteine through the conserved F or W. The D gene is left open where the match is weak. Only part of the rows carry a size: once, few, many, or a class if the clone is expanded.

.	TRBV27	TRBJ2-5	.	CASSLRGWETQYF	TGTGCCAGCAGTTTAAGGGGTTGGGAGACCCAGTACTTC
once	TRBV29-1	TRBJ1-1	.	CSVGQTNTEAFF	TGCAGCGTTGGACAGACGAACACTGAAGCTTTCTTT
.	TRBV5-1	TRBJ2-1	TRBD2	CASSLTSGSGEQFF	TGCGCCAGCAGCTTGACTAGCGGTTCGGGAGAGCAGTTCTTC
.	TRBV9	TRBJ2-1	.	CASSVEGVSYNEQFF	TGTGCCAGCAGCGTAGAGGGGGTATCTTACAATGAGCAGTTCTTC
few	TRBV28	TRBJ2-7	.	CASSFAQGEDQYF	TGTGCCAGCAGTTTCGCCCAGGGTGAGGATCAGTACTTC
.	TRBV30	TRBJ2-7	TRBD2	CAWSVSGDRNEQYF	TGTGCCTGGAGTGTAAGCGGGGATCGGAACGAGCAGTACTTC
.	TRBV7-3	TRBJ2-1	TRBD2	CASTQNAGTSGRANEQFF	TGTGCCAGCACCCAAAATGCGGGGACTAGCGGGAGGGCAAATGAGCAGTTCTTC
.	TRBV5-8	TRBJ2-3	TRBD2	CATTTSGSPDTQYF	TGTGCCACCACGACTAGCGGGAGCCCAGATACGCAGTATTTT
.	TRBV28	TRBJ2-5	TRBD1	CASSLVGTGDQETQYF	TGTGCCAGCAGTTTAGTGGGGACAGGGGACCAAGAGACCCAGTACTTC
.	TRBV27	TRBJ2-1	TRBD2	CASFSRRGMVSYNEQFF	TGTGCCAGCTTTTCCCGGCGGGGGATGGTGTCCTACAATGAGCAGTTCTTC
.	TRBV27	TRBJ2-3	.	CASSAGVGVTQYF	TGTGCCAGCAGTGCGGGTGTCGGGGTTACGCAGTATTTT
.	TRBV28	TRBJ1-2	TRBD1	CASSLAGGLYGYTF	TGTGCCAGCAGTTTAGCAGGGGGCCTCTATGGCTACACCTTC
once	TRBV7-9	TRBJ1-1	.	CASSSVGLGPSNTEAFF	TGTGCCAGCAGTTCAGTGGGGTTGGGGCCCAGCAACACTGAAGCTTTCTTT
.	TRBV4-1	TRBJ2-5	.	CASSPTDQETQYF	TGCGCCAGCAGTCCGACAGACCAAGAGACCCAGTACTTC
.	TRBV7-9	TRBJ2-7	.	CASSFPGQDLSYEQYF	TGTGCCAGCAGCTTCCCGGGACAAGACCTCTCCTACGAGCAGTACTTC
few	TRBV2	TRBJ1-1	.	CASSEGGRRTEAFF	TGTGCCAGCAGTGAAGGGGGGAGGAGGACTGAAGCTTTCTTT
.	TRBV9	TRBJ1-2	TRBD1	CASSVGGQEGYTF	TGTGCCAGCAGCGTAGGGGGACAGGAAGGCTACACCTTC
few	TRBV5-1	TRBJ2-1	TRBD2	CASSSLPGLAASSSYNEQFF	TGCGCCAGCAGCTCCCTCCCGGGACTAGCGGCTTCGAGCTCCTACAATGAGCAGTTCTTC
.	TRBV5-4	TRBJ2-5	TRBD2	CASSSGGDLETQYF	TGTGCCAGCAGCTCCGGGGGGGATCTGGAGACCCAGTACTTC
once	TRBV11-2	TRBJ2-1	TRBD2	CASSLDLWTSGDSSYNEQFF	TGTGCCAGCAGCTTAGATCTATGGACTAGCGGGGACAGCTCCTACAATGAGCAGTTCTTC
.	TRBV4-1	TRBJ1-5	.	CASSQAGNQPQHF	TGTGCCAGCAGCCAAGCGGGCAATCAGCCCCAGCATTTT
.	TRBV2	TRBJ2-6	.	CASSEVVAGITSGANVLTF	TGTGCCAGCAGTGAAGTTGTAGCAGGGATAACCTCTGGGGCCAACGTCCTGACTTTC
.	TRBV2	TRBJ1-4	TRBD1	CASSGQRTEKLFF	TGTGCCAGTTCGGGACAGAGAACCGAAAAACTGTTTTTT
.	TRBV5-6	TRBJ2-1	TRBD1	CASSLGDRAYNEQFF	TGTGCCAGCAGCTTAGGGGACAGGGCCTACAATGAGCAGTTCTTC
once	TRBV7-2	TRBJ2-7	.	CASTEGVFSYEQYF	TGTGCCAGCACCGAGGGTGTGTTTTCCTACGAGCAGTACTTC
.	TRBV11-2	TRBJ2-5	TRBD2	CASSSSGRAGETQYF	TGTGCCAGCAGCTCTAGCGGGAGGGCCGGGGAGACCCAGTACTTC
.	TRBV6-1	TRBJ2-7	TRBD1	CASIPNRGQNYEQYF	TGTGCCAGCATACCCAACAGGGGACAAAACTACGAGCAGTACTTC
once	TRBV6-6	TRBJ1-2	.	CASSMDGDYGYTF	TGTGCCAGCAGTATGGACGGGGACTATGGCTACACCTTC
few	TRBV7-6	TRBJ2-7	TRBD1	CASSPRTGAAVQQYF	TGTGCCAGCAGCCCCCGGACAGGGGCCGCCGTTCAGCAGTACTTC
.	TRBV10-3	TRBJ1-1	TRBD1	CAIRNTAGTGIDNTEAFF	TGTGCCATCAGAAACACTGCCGGGACAGGGATTGATAACACTGAAGCTTTCTTT
.	TRBV6-5	TRBJ2-2	TRBD2	CASSTRTSSTGELFF	TGTGCCAGCAGTACTCGGACTAGCTCAACCGGGGAGCTGTTTTTT
.	TRBV4-1	TRBJ2-7	TRBD2	CASSLGTSGSVYEQYF	TGCGCCAGCAGCCTAGGGACTAGCGGGAGCGTCTACGAGCAGTACTTC
.	TRBV28	TRBJ1-2	.	CASSLGRFYGYTF	TGTGCCAGCAGTTTGGGCAGATTTTATGGCTACACCTTC
once	TRBV27	TRBJ2-7	.	CASSYQGRGTYEQYF	TGTGCCAGCAGCTATCAGGGAAGGGGTACCTACGAGCAGTACTTC
.	TRBV19	TRBJ2-1	TRBD2	CASSLAGTSAYNEQFF	TGTGCCAGTAGTTTAGCCGGGACTAGCGCCTACAATGAGCAGTTCTTC
.	TRBV30	TRBJ2-3	TRBD2	CAWSVSGRGGTQYF	TGTGCCTGGAGCGTGAGCGGGAGGGGAGGTACGCAGTATTTT
.	TRBV11-1	TRBJ2-1	TRBD2	CASSLGLAVRYNEQFF	TGTGCCAGCAGCTTAGGACTAGCCGTTCGGTACAATGAGCAGTTCTTC
.	TRBV15	TRBJ2-3	TRBD2	CATSTRTSGTDTQYF	TGTGCCACCAGCACTAGGACTAGTGGAACAGATACGCAGTATTTT
.	TRBV5-1	TRBJ2-7	TRBD1	CASSLDGTGGYEQYF	TGCGCCAGCAGCTTGGACGGGACAGGGGGCTACGAGCAGTACTTC
.	TRBV7-2	TRBJ2-1	TRBD2	CASSPTSGSGGNEQFF	TGTGCCAGCAGCCCGACTAGCGGGAGTGGTGGCAATGAGCAGTTCTTC